The text below deals with one TCR beta chain. Method: immunoSEQ multiplex PCR; TCRdb's copy keeps in-frame clones and lacks some. Among fewer than 200,000 clones, approximately 91% were seen once, and the ten largest hold roughly 5%. The V end was cut by 0 bases, the J end by 2 bases, with 5 bases between. Germline V gene sequence: CDR1 SGDLS, CDR2 YYNGEE. CDR3 length: 13 amino acids. These data belong to a study of blood T cell repertoires in COVID-19. Study background: Sites across the United States, Italy and Spain contributed samples from acute and convalescent COVID-19. T cells, B-cell-depleted T cells, or PBMCs supplied cDNA or gDNA.

The sequence derives from a man aged 18 to 35 with COVID-19, enrolled during active disease. The sequencing sample was made of peripheral blood. The chain recombines TRBV9 with TRBJ1-1; D not certain. CDR3 sequence reads: CASSVAPNTEAFF. CDR3 nucleotide sequence: TGTGCCAGCAGCGTAGCTCCCAACACTGAAGCTTTCTTT.